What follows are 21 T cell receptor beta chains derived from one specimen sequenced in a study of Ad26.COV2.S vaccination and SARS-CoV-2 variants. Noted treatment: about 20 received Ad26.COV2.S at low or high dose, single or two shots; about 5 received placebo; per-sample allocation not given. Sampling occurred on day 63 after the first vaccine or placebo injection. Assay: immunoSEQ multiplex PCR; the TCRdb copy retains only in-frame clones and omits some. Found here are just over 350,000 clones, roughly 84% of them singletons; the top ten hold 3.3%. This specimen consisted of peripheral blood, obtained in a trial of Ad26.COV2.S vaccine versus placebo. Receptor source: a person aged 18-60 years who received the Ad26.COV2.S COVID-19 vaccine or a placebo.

CDR3 protein: CASRRTTETQYF. The DNA of the CDR3 is TGTGCCAGCAGGAGAACGACAGAGACCCAGTACTTC. V is TRBV7-9 and J is TRBJ2-5; D gene uncertain. Trimming left V 6 bases short and J 4 bases short, with 9 bases between. Per germline, CDR1 SEHNR and CDR2 FQNEAQ (reference sequence). This CDR3 is built from 12 residues.

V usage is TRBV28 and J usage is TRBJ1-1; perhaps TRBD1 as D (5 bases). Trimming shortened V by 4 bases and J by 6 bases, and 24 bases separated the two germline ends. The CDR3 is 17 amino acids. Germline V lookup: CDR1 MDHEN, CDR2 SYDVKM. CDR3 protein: CASSSFRGGVERAEAFF. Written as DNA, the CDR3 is TGTGCCAGCAGTTCCTTTAGGGGAGGGGTAGAGAGGGCTGAAGCTTTCTTT. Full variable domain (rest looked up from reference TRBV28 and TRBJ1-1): DVKVTQSSRYLVKRTGEKVFLECVQDMDHENMFWYRQDPGLGLRLIYFSYDVKMKEKGDIPEGYSVSREKKERFSLILESASTNQTSMYLCASSSFRGGVERAEAFFGQGTRLTVV.

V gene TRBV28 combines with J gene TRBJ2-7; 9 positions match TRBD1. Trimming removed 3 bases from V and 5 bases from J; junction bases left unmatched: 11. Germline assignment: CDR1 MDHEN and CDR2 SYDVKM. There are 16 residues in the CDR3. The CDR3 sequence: CASSLPNRGRRNEQYF. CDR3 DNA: TGTGCCAGCAGTTTGCCTAACAGGGGGCGCCGGAACGAGCAGTACTTC.

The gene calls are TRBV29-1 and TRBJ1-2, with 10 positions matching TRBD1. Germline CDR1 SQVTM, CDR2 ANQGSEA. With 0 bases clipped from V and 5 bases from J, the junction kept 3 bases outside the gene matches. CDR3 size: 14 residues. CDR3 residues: CSVEDQGQGYGYTF. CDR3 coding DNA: TGCAGCGTTGAAGATCAGGGACAGGGGTATGGCTACACCTTC.

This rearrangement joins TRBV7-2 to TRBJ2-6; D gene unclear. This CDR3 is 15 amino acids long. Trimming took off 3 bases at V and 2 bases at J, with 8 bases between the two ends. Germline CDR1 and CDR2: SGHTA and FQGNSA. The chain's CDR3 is CASSFVFTGANVLTF. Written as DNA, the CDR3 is TGTGCCAGCAGCTTCGTGTTTACTGGGGCCAACGTCCTGACTTTC.

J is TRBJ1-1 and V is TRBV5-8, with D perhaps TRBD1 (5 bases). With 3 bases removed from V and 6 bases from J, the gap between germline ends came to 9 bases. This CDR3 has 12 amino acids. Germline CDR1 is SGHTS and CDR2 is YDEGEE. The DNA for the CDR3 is TGTGCCAGCAGCTCCAGACAGCCTGAAGCTTTCTTT. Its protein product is CASSSRQPEAFF. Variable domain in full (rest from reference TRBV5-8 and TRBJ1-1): EAGVTQSPTHLIKTRGQQATLRCSPISGHTSVYWYQQALGLGLQFLLWYDEGEERNRGNFPPRFSGRQFPNYSSELNVNALELEDSALYLCASSSRQPEAFFGQGTRLTVV.

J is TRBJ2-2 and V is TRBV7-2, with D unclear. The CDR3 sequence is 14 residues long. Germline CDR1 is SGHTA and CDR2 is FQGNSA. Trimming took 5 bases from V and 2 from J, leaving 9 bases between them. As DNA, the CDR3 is TGTGCCAGCAGCCCTGACACAAACACCGGGGAGCTGTTTTTT. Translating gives CASSPDTNTGELFF.

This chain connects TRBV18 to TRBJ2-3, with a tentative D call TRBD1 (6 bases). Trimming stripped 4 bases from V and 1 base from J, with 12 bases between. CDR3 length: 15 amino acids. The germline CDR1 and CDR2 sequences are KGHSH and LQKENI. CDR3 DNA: TGTGCCAGCTCACAGGGGGTTCGAGGCACAGATACGCAGTATTTT. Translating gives CASSQGVRGTDTQYF.

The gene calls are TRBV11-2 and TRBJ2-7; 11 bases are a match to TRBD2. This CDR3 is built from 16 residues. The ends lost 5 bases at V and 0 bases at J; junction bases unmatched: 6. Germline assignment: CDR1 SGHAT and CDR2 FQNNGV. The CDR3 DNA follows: TGTGCCAGCAGCCTCCCACTAGCGGGAGTCTCCTACGAGCAGTACTTC. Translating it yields CASSLPLAGVSYEQYF.

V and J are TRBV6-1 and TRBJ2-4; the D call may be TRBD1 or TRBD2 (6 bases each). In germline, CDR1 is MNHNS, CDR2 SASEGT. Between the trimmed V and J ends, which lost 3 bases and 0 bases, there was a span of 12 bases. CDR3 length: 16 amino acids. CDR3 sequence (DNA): TGTGCCAGCAGTGACGGGGCGGGACAAGCCAAAAACATTCAGTACTTC. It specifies CASSDGAGQAKNIQYF.

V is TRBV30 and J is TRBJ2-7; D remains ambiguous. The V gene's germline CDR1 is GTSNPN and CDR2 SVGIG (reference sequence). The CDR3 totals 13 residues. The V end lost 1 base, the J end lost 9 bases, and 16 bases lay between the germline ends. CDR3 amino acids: CAWSGVLSIRQYF. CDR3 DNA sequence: TGTGCCTGGAGTGGGGTCCTGTCGATACGGCAGTACTTC.

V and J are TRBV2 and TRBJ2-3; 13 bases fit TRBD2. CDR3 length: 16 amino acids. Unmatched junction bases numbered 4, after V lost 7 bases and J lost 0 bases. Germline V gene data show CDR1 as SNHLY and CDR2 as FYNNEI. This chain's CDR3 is CASISGLAGSTDTQYF. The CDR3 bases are TGTGCCAGCATCTCGGGACTAGCGGGAAGCACAGATACGCAGTATTTT.

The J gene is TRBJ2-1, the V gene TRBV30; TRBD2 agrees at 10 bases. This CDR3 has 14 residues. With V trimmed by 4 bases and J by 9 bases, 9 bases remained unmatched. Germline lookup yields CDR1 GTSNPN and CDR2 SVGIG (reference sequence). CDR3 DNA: TGTGCCTGGATTATGAGCGGGAGGGCCTTTGAGCAGTTCTTC. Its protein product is CAWIMSGRAFEQFF. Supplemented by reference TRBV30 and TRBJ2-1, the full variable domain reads SQTIHQWPATLVQPVGSPLSLECTVEGTSNPNLYWYRQAAGRGLQLLFYSVGIGQISSEVPQNLSASRPQDRQFILSSKKLLLSDSGFYLCAWIMSGRAFEQFFGPGTRLTVL.

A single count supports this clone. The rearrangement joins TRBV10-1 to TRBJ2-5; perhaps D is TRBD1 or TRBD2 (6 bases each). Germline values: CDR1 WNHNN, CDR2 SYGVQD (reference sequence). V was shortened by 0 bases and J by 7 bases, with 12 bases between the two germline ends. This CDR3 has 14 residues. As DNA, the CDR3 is TGCGCCAGCAGTGAGTCGGGGGGCGCGGGGACCCAGTACTTC. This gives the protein CASSESGGAGTQYF.

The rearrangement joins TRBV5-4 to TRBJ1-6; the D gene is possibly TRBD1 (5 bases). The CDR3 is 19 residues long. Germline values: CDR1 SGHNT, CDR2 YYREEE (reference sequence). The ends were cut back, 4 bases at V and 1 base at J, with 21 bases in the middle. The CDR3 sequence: CASSKGGAQGLSYNSPLHF. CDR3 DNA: TGTGCCAGCAGCAAGGGAGGCGCGCAGGGTTTGTCCTATAATTCACCCCTCCACTTT.

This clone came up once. In nucleotides, the CDR3 is TGTGCCTGGAGCTCCGGGGTTGGAGATACGCAGTATTTT. Its translation is CAWSSGVGDTQYF. The chain has TRBV30 and TRBJ2-3; a possible D gene is TRBD2 (5 bases). The germline gives CDR1 GTSNPN, CDR2 SVGIG (reference sequence). Trimming pared 3 bases from V and 5 bases from J, leaving 12 bases between. This CDR3 spans 13 amino acids.

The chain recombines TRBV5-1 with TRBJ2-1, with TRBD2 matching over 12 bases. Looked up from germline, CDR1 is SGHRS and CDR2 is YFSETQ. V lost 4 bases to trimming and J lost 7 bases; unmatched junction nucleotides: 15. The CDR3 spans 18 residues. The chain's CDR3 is CASSSASSSGGALNEQFF. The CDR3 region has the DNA TGCGCCAGCAGCAGCGCCTCCTCTAGCGGGGGGGCCCTGAATGAGCAGTTCTTC. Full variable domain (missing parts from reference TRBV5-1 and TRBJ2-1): KAGVTQTPRYLIKTRGQQVTLSCSPISGHRSVSWYQQTPGQGLQFLFEYFSETQRNKGNFPGRFSGRQFSNSRSEMNVSTLELGDSALYLCASSSASSSGGALNEQFFGPGTRLTVL.

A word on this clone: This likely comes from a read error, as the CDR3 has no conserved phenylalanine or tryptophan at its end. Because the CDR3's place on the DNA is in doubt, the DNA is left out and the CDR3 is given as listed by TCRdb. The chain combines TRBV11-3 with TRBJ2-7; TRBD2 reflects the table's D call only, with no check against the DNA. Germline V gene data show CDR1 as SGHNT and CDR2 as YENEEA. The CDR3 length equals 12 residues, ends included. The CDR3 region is CASSSIAGAPPL.

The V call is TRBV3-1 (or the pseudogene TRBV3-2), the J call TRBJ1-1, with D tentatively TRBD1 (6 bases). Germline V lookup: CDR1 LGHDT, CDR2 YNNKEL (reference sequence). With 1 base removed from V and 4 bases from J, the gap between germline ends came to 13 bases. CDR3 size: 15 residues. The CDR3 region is CASSQVGGQGTEAFF. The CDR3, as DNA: TGTGCCAGCAGCCAAGTGGGGGGGCAGGGCACTGAAGCTTTCTTT.

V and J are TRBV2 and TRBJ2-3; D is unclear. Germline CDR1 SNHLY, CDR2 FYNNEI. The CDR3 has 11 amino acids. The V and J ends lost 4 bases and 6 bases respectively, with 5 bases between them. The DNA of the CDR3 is TGTGCCAGCAGTGCCCTCGATACGCAGTATTTT. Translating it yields CASSALDTQYF. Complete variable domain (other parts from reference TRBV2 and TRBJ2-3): EPEVTQTPSHQVTQMGQEVILRCVPISNHLYFYWYRQILGQKVEFLVSFYNNEISEKSEIFDDQFSVERPDGSNFTLKIRSTKLEDSAMYFCASSALDTQYFGPGTRLTVL.

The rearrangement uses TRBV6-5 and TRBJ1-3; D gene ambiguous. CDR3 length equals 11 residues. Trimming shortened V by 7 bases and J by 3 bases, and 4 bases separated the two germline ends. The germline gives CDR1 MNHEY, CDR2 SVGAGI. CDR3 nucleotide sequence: TGTGCCAGCAAGATTGGAAACACCATATATTTT. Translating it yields CASKIGNTIYF.